The 26 T cell receptor beta chains below all came from one sample that was sequenced in a study of T cell responses to AZD1222 COVID-19 vaccine. Assay: immunoSEQ multiplex PCR; the TCRdb copy retains only in-frame clones and omits some. This sample carries 150,000 or so clones, 89% of them seen once, and the ten largest clones take 6.3%. The source was peripheral blood, collected on day 0 of AZD1222 vaccination. The receptors shown here come from an adult in good health.

The chain is built from TRBV29-1 and TRBJ1-5, with D possibly matching TRBD1 (6 bases). The germline V gene encodes CDR1 SQVTM and CDR2 ANQGSEA. V dropped 4 bases and J dropped 5 bases, with 9 bases sitting between them. This CDR3 is built from 12 residues. The CDR3 region is CSVGGADQPQHF. The DNA for the CDR3 is TGCAGCGTTGGGGGGGCGGATCAGCCCCAGCATTTT.

The chain couples TRBV19 to TRBJ2-7, with 9 bases matching TRBD1. This CDR3 comprises 14 residues. Losses at the gene ends were 5 bases for V and 7 bases for J; bases not matched to a gene: 9. CDR1 is LNHDA and CDR2 is SQIVND in the germline V gene (reference sequence). For the CDR3, the DNA is TGTGCCAGTAGTTCCGGGACAGGGTTGGGGGAGCAGTACTTC. This sequence encodes CASSSGTGLGEQYF.

Comment on this clone: The same CDR3 can be traced to other DNA sequences in this sample. The chain joins TRBV4-1 to TRBJ2-5; possible D gene TRBD1, 6 bases. The germline V gene has CDR1 MGHRA and CDR2 YSYEKL. The CDR3 has 14 residues. With 1 base removed from V and 3 bases from J, the gap between germline ends came to 9 bases. The CDR3 DNA reads as TGCGCCAGCAGCCAAGGGACAGCAAAAGAGACCCAGTACTTC. It codes for CASSQGTAKETQYF.

The chain carries TRBV2 and TRBJ1-2; weak D call: TRBD1 (5 bases). Germline V gene lookup returns CDR1 SNHLY and CDR2 FYNNEI. Trimming left V 6 bases short and J 0 bases short, with 23 bases between. The CDR3 loop spans 18 amino acids. CDR3 in amino acids: CASSALLAGYGANYGYTF. DNA for the CDR3: TGTGCCAGCAGCGCTCTGTTGGCAGGGTATGGGGCTAACTATGGCTACACCTTC.

This clone appeared once. V is TRBV25-1 and J is TRBJ2-3, with 8 bases that match TRBD2. CDR3 length: 15 amino acids. Germline CDR1 is MGHDK and CDR2 is SYGVNS. After removal of 3 bases from V and 2 bases from J, the junction contained 4 bases not matched to a gene. CDR3 loop: CASSDLRGVTDTQYF. The CDR3, as DNA: TGTGCCAGCAGTGACTTGCGGGGGGTCACAGATACGCAGTATTTT.

The chain has TRBV7-9 and TRBJ1-5, with D maybe TRBD1 (5 bases). The CDR3 spans 14 residues. V was clipped by 2 bases and J by 11 bases, with 16 bases between them. Germline V gene data show CDR1 as SEHNR and CDR2 as FQNEAQ (reference sequence). CDR3 sequence reads: CASSLLDSGEAQHF. The CDR3 DNA sequence: TGTGCCAGCAGCTTACTAGACAGCGGTGAAGCCCAGCATTTT.

The V call is TRBV24-1, the J call TRBJ1-6; D is ambiguous. Trimming took 0 bases from V and 4 from J, leaving 6 bases between them. This CDR3 spans 15 amino acids. CDR1 KGHDR and CDR2 SFDVKD come from the germline V gene. CDR3 in DNA: TGTGCCACCAGTGATTTGGATACTTATAATTCACCCCTCCACTTT. Translated, it gives CATSDLDTYNSPLHF.

The chain combines TRBV4-1 with TRBJ2-1; D unresolved. V was pared by 4 bases and J by 8 bases, with 12 bases between. The CDR3 is made up of 13 amino acids. Germline lookup yields CDR1 MGHRA and CDR2 YSYEKL. The CDR3 region is CASSPQEAYEQFF. Written as DNA, the CDR3 is TGCGCCAGCAGCCCCCAAGAGGCTTATGAGCAGTTCTTC.

The rearrangement links TRBV30 to TRBJ1-2; D is uncertain. Germline V CDR1 and CDR2: GTSNPN, SVGIG (reference sequence). V lost 2 bases, J lost 6 bases, and 7 bases lay in between. The CDR3 is made up of 11 amino acids. CDR3 sequence reads: CAWSLGNGYTF. The CDR3 DNA reads as TGTGCCTGGAGTTTGGGGAATGGCTACACCTTC. Variable domain in full (rest from reference TRBV30 and TRBJ1-2): SQTIHQWPATLVQPVGSPLSLECTVEGTSNPNLYWYRQAAGRGLQLLFYSVGIGQISSEVPQNLSASRPQDRQFILSSKKLLLSDSGFYLCAWSLGNGYTFGSGTRLTVV.

The V call is TRBV27, the J call TRBJ1-1; D gene unclear. The CDR3 sequence is 13 residues long. Per the germline V gene, CDR1 is MNHEY and CDR2 is SMNVEV (reference sequence). The V and J ends lost 2 bases and 1 base respectively, with 5 bases between them. The CDR3 here is CASSLNENTEAFF. CDR3 DNA: TGTGCCAGCAGTTTAAACGAGAACACTGAAGCTTTCTTT.

The chain recombines TRBV6-1 with TRBJ1-5; D gene uncertain. The CDR3 runs to 14 residues. Germline V gives CDR1 MNHNS, CDR2 SASEGT. Between the trimmed V and J ends, which lost 3 bases and 4 bases, there was a span of 10 bases. Here the CDR3 DNA reads TGTGCCAGCAGTGATTCCGGGTGGAATCAGCCCCAGCATTTT. Residues: CASSDSGWNQPQHF.

This clone has only a few counts. The genes are TRBV4-2 and TRBJ2-2; weak D call: TRBD1 (5 bases). There are 13 residues in the CDR3. The germline V and J ends were trimmed by 3 bases and 5 bases, with 7 bases remaining between them. Germline loops: CDR1 LGHNA, CDR2 YNFKEQ. The CDR3 reads CASSHRETGELFF. The CDR3 DNA reads TGTGCCAGCAGCCACAGGGAAACCGGGGAGCTGTTTTTT.

This clone turned up a few times. This chain links TRBV7-9 with TRBJ2-7, with a weak D call TRBD1 (5 bases). Trimming cost V 2 bases and J 7 bases, with 15 bases left between them. The CDR3 extends over 14 amino acids. Germline V gene data show CDR1 as SEHNR and CDR2 as FQNEAQ (reference sequence). CDR3: CASSLPHRPWEQYF. The DNA of the CDR3 is TGTGCCAGCAGCTTACCCCACAGGCCGTGGGAGCAGTACTTC.

This rearrangement joins TRBV6-4 to TRBJ2-1; D not resolved. CDR1 and CDR2 from the germline V gene are MRHNA and SNTAGT. Trimming cost V 0 bases and J 7 bases, with 7 bases left between them. CDR3 length: 13 amino acids. The CDR3 DNA sequence: TGTGCCAGCAGTGACTCCGAGGAGAATGAGCAGTTCTTC. Translation: CASSDSEENEQFF.

This chain connects TRBV5-6 to TRBJ1-1, with a possible D match to TRBD1 (5 bases). This CDR3 has 15 residues. Trimming removed 4 bases from V and 1 base from J, with 14 bases in between. CDR1 is SGHDT, CDR2 YYEEEE, per germline. In nucleotides, the CDR3 is TGTGCCAGCAGCCCCGGACAAACAAGGAACACTGAAGCTTTCTTT. Translated, it gives CASSPGQTRNTEAFF.

In DNA, the CDR3 is TGCGCCAGCAGCCAAGAAGTGGCAGGGGCTAGCAATCAGCCCCAGCATTTT. It yields the protein CASSQEVAGASNQPQHF. This sequence joins TRBV4-1 and TRBJ1-5; D possibly corresponds to TRBD1 (6 bases). The CDR3 spans 17 residues. Germline V CDR1 and CDR2: MGHRA, YSYEKL. The ends were cut back, 0 bases at V and 0 bases at J, with 12 bases in the middle.

The V and J genes are TRBV18 and TRBJ2-1; 13 bases map to TRBD2. CDR1 and CDR2 (germline): KGHSH, LQKENI. V was clipped by 3 bases and J by 3 bases; unmatched bases: 2. The CDR3 runs to 16 residues. The CDR3 DNA is TGTGCCAGCTCACCGGGACTAGCGGGGATCTACAATGAGCAGTTCTTC. This sequence encodes CASSPGLAGIYNEQFF.

This clone has just a few counts. The rearrangement links TRBV5-4 to TRBJ1-2; TRBD1 aligns across 10 bases. The germline CDR1 and CDR2 sequences are SGHNT and YYREEE (reference sequence). The J segment lost 2 bases and the V segment lost 7 bases, leaving 2 bases of the junction unmatched. The CDR3 has 13 amino acids. CDR3 protein: CASGGQGNYGYTF. The DNA of the CDR3 is TGTGCCAGCGGGGGACAGGGGAACTATGGCTACACCTTC.

This clone was recorded only once. The chain recombines TRBV25-1 with TRBJ1-2; weak D call: TRBD1 (5 bases). CDR3 length: 15 residues. V was shortened by 3 bases and J by 1 base, with 12 bases between the two germline ends. Germline assignment: CDR1 MGHDK and CDR2 SYGVNS. This CDR3 is CASSEGERNNYGYTF. The CDR3 DNA is TGTGCCAGCAGTGAGGGGGAAAGGAATAACTATGGCTACACCTTC.

The rearrangement uses TRBV5-1 and TRBJ2-7; D is perhaps TRBD1 (6 bases). Germline CDR1 reads SGHRS; CDR2 reads YFSETQ. The CDR3 spans 16 residues. Trimming took off 4 bases at V and 4 bases at J, with 21 bases between the two ends. This chain's CDR3 is CASSPETDRIWYEQYF. The CDR3 DNA sequence: TGCGCCAGCAGCCCCGAAACTGACAGGATTTGGTACGAGCAGTACTTC. Supplemented by reference TRBV5-1 and TRBJ2-7, the full variable domain reads KAGVTQTPRYLIKTRGQQVTLSCSPISGHRSVSWYQQTPGQGLQFLFEYFSETQRNKGNFPGRFSGRQFSNSRSEMNVSTLELGDSALYLCASSPETDRIWYEQYFGPGTRLTVT.

The genes are TRBV19 and TRBJ2-1; TRBD1 aligns across 7 bases. This CDR3 region has 16 residues. Germline loops: CDR1 LNHDA, CDR2 SQIVND (reference sequence). The V and J ends lost 4 bases and 2 bases, in that order; junction bases with no gene match: 8. The CDR3 nucleotides read TGTGCCAGTAGTACCCTAGGACAGGCTACCTACAATGAGCAGTTCTTC. This encodes CASSTLGQATYNEQFF.

The chain has TRBV14 and TRBJ1-3, with D unresolved. Germline V gene lookup returns CDR1 SGHDN and CDR2 FVKESK. Trimming removed 2 bases at V and 8 bases at J, with 10 bases between. The CDR3 has 13 amino acids. Here the CDR3 reads CASSQFSTDTIYF. CDR3 DNA: TGTGCCAGCAGCCAATTCTCGACGGACACCATATATTTT.

This chain links TRBV3-1 (or the pseudogene TRBV3-2) with TRBJ1-1; D is unresolved. V lost 7 bases, J lost 6 bases, and 6 bases lay in between. The CDR3 length is 10 residues. CDR1 is LGHDT and CDR2 is YNNKEL in the germline V gene (reference sequence). The CDR3 DNA reads TGTGCCAGCACACTCCCTGAAGCTTTCTTT. The encoded protein is CASTLPEAFF.

This chain links TRBV6-5 with TRBJ1-2; D is undetermined. V was cut by 6 bases and J by 1 base, with 6 bases left in between. Germline V gene data show CDR1 as MNHEY and CDR2 as SVGAGI. This CDR3 is built from 12 residues. The CDR3 bases are TGTGCCAGCAGGGTTGTTAACTATGGCTACACCTTC. Its translation: CASRVVNYGYTF.

The CDR3 region has the DNA TGTGCCAGCAGCCAAGCGCGGGGCGGAAACTATGGCTACACCTTC. Translation: CASSQARGGNYGYTF. V is TRBV7-9 and J is TRBJ1-2, with a tentative D call TRBD1 (5 bases). Germline CDR1 is SEHNR and CDR2 is FQNEAQ (reference sequence). This CDR3 has 15 residues. The germline V and J ends were trimmed by 5 bases and 2 bases, with 15 bases remaining between them.

V gene TRBV27 combines with J gene TRBJ2-1; 8 bases are shared with TRBD2. The germline CDR1 and CDR2 sequences are MNHEY and SMNVEV (reference sequence). This CDR3 has 16 residues. J lost 0 bases, V lost 2 bases, and 3 bases had no gene match. The DNA of the CDR3 is TGTGCCAGCAGTTTAGGTAGCGGGGCCTCCTACAATGAGCAGTTCTTC. Its translation is CASSLGSGASYNEQFF.